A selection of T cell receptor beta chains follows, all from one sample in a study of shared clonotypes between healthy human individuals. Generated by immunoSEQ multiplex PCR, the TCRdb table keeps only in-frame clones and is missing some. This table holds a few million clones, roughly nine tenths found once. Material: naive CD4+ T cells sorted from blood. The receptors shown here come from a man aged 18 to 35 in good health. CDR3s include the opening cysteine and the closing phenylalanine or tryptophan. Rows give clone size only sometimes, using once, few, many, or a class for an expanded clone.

CASSKARRPYNEQFF,NA,TRBV21-1,TRBJ2-1
CASRQTGFENSPLHF,NA,TRBV5-1,TRBJ1-6
CASSSRGLAGVTGELFF,NA,TRBV12-1,TRBJ2-2
CASSFPGAQPGELFF,NA,TRBV5-4,TRBJ2-2
CASSPGQELYNSPLHF,NA,TRBV5-1,TRBJ1-6
CASSLRVGFGGQPQHF,NA,TRBV7-2,TRBJ1-5
CASSPKKPATDRFNQPQHF,NA,TRBV18,TRBJ1-5
CASSPDVGRSYNEQFF,NA,TRBV11-2,TRBJ2-1
CASSQGRGHEQYF,once,TRBV4-1,TRBJ2-7
CASSRNDRGPEDTQYF,NA,TRBV18,TRBJ2-3